These 8 T cell receptor beta chains were all obtained from the same sample, sequenced in a study of shared clonotypes between healthy human individuals. Assay: immunoSEQ multiplex PCR; the TCRdb copy retains only in-frame clones and omits some. The table lists millions of clones, around nine tenths of them singletons, with roughly 0.14% in the top ten. Sequencing used naive CD4+ T cells sorted from blood. Subset meaning: CD45RA+ positively selected. Every receptor here comes from a man aged 18 to 35 in good health.

The CDR3 is CSVETQGRNEQFF. The CDR3 DNA sequence: TGCAGCGTTGAAACACAGGGGAGGAATGAGCAGTTCTTC. The V gene is TRBV29-1, the J gene TRBJ2-1; D might be TRBD1 (7 bases). Looked up from germline, CDR1 is SQVTM and CDR2 is ANQGSEA. The CDR3 covers 13 residues. The ends were cut back, 2 bases at V and 7 bases at J, with 12 bases in the middle.

J is TRBJ2-1 and V is TRBV4-1; 7 bases are shared with TRBD1. V trimming: 4 bases; J trimming: 0 bases; junction bases outside the gene matches: 6. CDR3 length: 16 amino acids. CDR1 MGHRA and CDR2 YSYEKL come from the germline V gene. CDR3 in DNA: TGCGCCAGCAGCCTTTGGACAGGAAGCTCCTACAATGAGCAGTTCTTC. It codes for CASSLWTGSSYNEQFF.

The chain joins TRBV25-1 to TRBJ1-6; TRBD1 matches 8 bases. CDR1 MGHDK and CDR2 SYGVNS come from the germline V gene. The CDR3 runs 17 residues. V lost 4 bases, J lost 6 bases, and 11 bases stayed unmatched. CDR3 amino acids: CASSGSPGTGPNSPLHF. For the CDR3, the DNA is TGTGCCAGCAGTGGTAGTCCCGGGACAGGACCTAATTCACCCCTCCACTTT.

The chain has TRBV30 and TRBJ2-5, with 9 bases fitting TRBD2. CDR3 size: 15 residues. CDR1 GTSNPN and CDR2 SVGIG come from the germline V gene (reference sequence). V shed 1 base, J shed 1 base, and the junction held 4 bases outside the gene matches. CDR3 coding DNA: TGTGCCTGGAGTGGTGGTAGCGGGGGCCAAGAGACCCAGTACTTC. It is translated as CAWSGGSGGQETQYF.

The chain recombines TRBV7-2 with TRBJ2-7; 9 bases fit TRBD2. This CDR3 spans 15 amino acids. Germline CDR1 reads SGHTA; CDR2 reads FQGNSA. The J segment lost 3 bases and the V segment lost 4 bases, leaving 7 bases of the junction unmatched. The CDR3 region is CASSSRGSGSYEQYF. The CDR3 bases are TGTGCCAGCAGCTCCCGGGGTAGCGGGAGCTACGAGCAGTACTTC.

In its sample, this clone was seen once. CDR3 amino acids: CASRPTSEIYNEQFF. DNA for the CDR3: TGTGCCAGCAGGCCAACTAGCGAGATCTACAATGAGCAGTTCTTC. The rearrangement links TRBV6-1 to TRBJ2-1; TRBD2 aligns across 7 bases. V trimming: 6 bases; J trimming: 3 bases; junction bases outside the gene matches: 8. The CDR3 length is 15 residues. Germline-derived CDR1 and CDR2 are MNHNS and SASEGT.

The V gene is TRBV7-9, the J gene TRBJ1-3, with a weak D call TRBD1 (5 bases). The germline V and J ends were trimmed by 5 bases and 4 bases, with 12 bases remaining between them. This CDR3 spans 14 amino acids. CDR1 SEHNR and CDR2 FQNEAQ come from the germline V gene (reference sequence). The CDR3 DNA is TGTGCCAGCAGCCCCGGGACGACAGGAAACACCATATATTTT. Translation gives CASSPGTTGNTIYF.

As concerns this clone: Within the sample, other DNA sequences also encode this same CDR3. The V and J genes are TRBV2 and TRBJ2-7; 7 bases map to TRBD1. CDR1 is SNHLY and CDR2 is FYNNEI in the germline V gene. The CDR3 extends over 12 amino acids. The V segment lost 8 bases and the J segment 7 bases; nucleotides outside the gene matches: 8. In nucleotides, the CDR3 is TGTGCCAGCGGGACAGCCCCGGGGGAGCAGTACTTC. It encodes CASGTAPGEQYF. The full variable domain, rest sourced from reference TRBV2 and TRBJ2-7, is EPEVTQTPSHQVTQMGQEVILRCVPISNHLYFYWYRQILGQKVEFLVSFYNNEISEKSEIFDDQFSVERPDGSNFTLKIRSTKLEDSAMYFCASGTAPGEQYFGPGTRLTVT.